This section outlines one TCR beta chain sequence together with its context. This CDR3 is built from 16 residues. Germline V CDR1 and CDR2: MDHEN, SYDVKM. With 3 bases removed from V and 5 bases from J, the gap between germline ends came to 20 bases. The data are from a study of blood T cells in healthy people across ages. Then a second PCR, running about 6 to 12 cycles, was carried out with a sample-barcoded 5' primer and a J-beta primer mix. TCRdb recomputed calls from the 5' RACE reads with MiXCR, one row per CDR3 protein. This table holds 1.5 million to 2 million distinct CDR3 sequences, around half found once.

The chain couples TRBV28 to TRBJ2-7; perhaps TRBD1 as D (6 bases). This receptor was obtained from a woman between 40 and 50 years old in good health. The sequencing sample was made of blood. CDR3 protein: CASSFSPQGQSHEQYF. CDR3 in DNA: TGTGCCAGCAGTTTCTCTCCGCAGGGACAAAGCCACGAGCAGTACTTC.